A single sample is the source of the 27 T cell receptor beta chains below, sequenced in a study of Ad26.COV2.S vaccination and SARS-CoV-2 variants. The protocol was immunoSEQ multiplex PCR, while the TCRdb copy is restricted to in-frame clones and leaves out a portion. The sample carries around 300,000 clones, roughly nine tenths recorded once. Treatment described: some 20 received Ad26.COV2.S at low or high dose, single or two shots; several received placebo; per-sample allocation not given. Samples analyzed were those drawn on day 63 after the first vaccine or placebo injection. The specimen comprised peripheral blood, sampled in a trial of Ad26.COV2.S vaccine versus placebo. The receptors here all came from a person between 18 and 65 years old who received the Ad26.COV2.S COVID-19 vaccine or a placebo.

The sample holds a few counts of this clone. Written as DNA, the CDR3 is TGTGCCAGCAGCTCCGGCCGGGACAGGGGTAACGCTGAAGCTTTCTTT. This sequence encodes CASSSGRDRGNAEAFF. The chain combines TRBV7-2 with TRBJ1-1, with 10 bases that match TRBD1. Germline V gene data show CDR1 as SGHTA and CDR2 as FQGNSA. V lost 4 bases to trimming and J lost 6 bases; unmatched junction nucleotides: 11. CDR3 length equals 16 residues. Complete variable domain (other parts from reference TRBV7-2 and TRBJ1-1): GAGVSQSPSNKVTEKGKDVELRCDPISGHTALYWYRQSLGQGLEFLIYFQGNSAPDKSGLPSDRFSAERTGGSVSTLTIQRTQQEDSAVYLCASSSGRDRGNAEAFFGQGTRLTVV.

CDR3 in amino acids: CAGNGDDEKLFF. The CDR3 DNA is TGTGCCGGAAACGGAGACGATGAAAAACTGTTTTTT. This chain uses TRBV2 with TRBJ1-4; D gene uncertain. V was clipped by 11 bases and J by 6 bases, with 13 bases between them. Germline V gives CDR1 SNHLY, CDR2 FYNNEI. The CDR3 consists of 12 residues.

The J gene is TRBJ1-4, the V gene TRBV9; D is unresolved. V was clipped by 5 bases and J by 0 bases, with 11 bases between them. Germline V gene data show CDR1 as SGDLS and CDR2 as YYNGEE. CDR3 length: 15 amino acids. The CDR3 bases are TGTGCCAGCAGAGTTCACACCTCAACTAATGAAAAACTGTTTTTT. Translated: CASRVHTSTNEKLFF.

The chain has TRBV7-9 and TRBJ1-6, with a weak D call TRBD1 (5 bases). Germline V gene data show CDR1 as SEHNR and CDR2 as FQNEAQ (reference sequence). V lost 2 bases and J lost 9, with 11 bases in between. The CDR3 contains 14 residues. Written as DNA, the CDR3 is TGTGCCAGCAGCTTAATATACCAGGGTTCACCCCTCCACTTT. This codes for CASSLIYQGSPLHF.

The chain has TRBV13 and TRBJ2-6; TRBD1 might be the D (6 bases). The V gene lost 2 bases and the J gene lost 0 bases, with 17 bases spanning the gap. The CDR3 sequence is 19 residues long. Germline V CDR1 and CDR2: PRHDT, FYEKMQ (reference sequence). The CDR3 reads CASSLPGDLRISGANVLTF. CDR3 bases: TGTGCCAGCAGCTTACCAGGGGACCTTCGAATCTCTGGGGCCAACGTCCTGACTTTC.

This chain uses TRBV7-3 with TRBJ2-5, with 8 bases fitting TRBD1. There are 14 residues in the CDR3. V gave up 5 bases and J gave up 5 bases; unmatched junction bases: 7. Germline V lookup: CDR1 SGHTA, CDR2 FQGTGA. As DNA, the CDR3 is TGTGCCAGCAGCCGGACAGGGTTCCGGGAGACCCAGTACTTC. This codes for CASSRTGFRETQYF.

In nucleotides, the CDR3 is TGCGCCAGCAGCCAAGATTACGATCAGCCCCAGCATTTT. It yields the protein CASSQDYDQPQHF. V is TRBV4-1 and J is TRBJ1-5; D gene uncertain. V shed 0 bases and J shed 5 bases, with 5 bases lying between them. CDR1 and CDR2 (germline): MGHRA, YSYEKL. The CDR3 runs to 13 residues.

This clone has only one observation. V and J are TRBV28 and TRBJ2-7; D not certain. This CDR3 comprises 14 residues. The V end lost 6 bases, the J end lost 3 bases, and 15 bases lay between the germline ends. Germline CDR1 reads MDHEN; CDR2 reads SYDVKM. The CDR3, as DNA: TGTGCCAGCAGACCCCCCCGACCAGGCTACGAGCAGTACTTC. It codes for CASRPPRPGYEQYF.

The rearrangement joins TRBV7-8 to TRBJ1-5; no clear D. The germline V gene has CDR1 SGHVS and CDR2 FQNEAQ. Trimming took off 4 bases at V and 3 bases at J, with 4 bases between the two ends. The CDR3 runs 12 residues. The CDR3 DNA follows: TGTGCCAGCAGCTCCAACAATCAGCCCCAGCATTTT. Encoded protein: CASSSNNQPQHF.

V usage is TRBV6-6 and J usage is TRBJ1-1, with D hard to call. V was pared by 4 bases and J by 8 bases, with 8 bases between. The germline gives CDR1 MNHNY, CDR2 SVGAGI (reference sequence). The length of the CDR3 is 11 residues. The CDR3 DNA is TGTGCCAGCAGTTTCCAGGCGGAAGCTTTCTTT. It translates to CASSFQAEAFF.

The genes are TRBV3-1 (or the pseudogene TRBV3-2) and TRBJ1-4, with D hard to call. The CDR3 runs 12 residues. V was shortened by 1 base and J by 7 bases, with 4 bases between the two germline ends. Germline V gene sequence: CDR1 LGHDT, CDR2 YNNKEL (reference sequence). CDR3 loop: CASSQVAEKLFF. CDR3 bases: TGTGCCAGCAGCCAAGTAGCTGAAAAACTGTTTTTT.

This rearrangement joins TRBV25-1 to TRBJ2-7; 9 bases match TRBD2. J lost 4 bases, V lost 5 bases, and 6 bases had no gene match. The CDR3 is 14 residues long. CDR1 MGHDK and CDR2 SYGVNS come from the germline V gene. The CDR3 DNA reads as TGTGCCAGCAGTCTAGCGGGGAACTTTTACGAGCAGTACTTC. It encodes CASSLAGNFYEQYF.

CDR3 in DNA: TGTGCCAGCAGCTTATACCCCCCCGGGACAGGGGGATTGAATGAGCAGTTCTTC. It specifies CASSLYPPGTGGLNEQFF. The chain has TRBV7-6 and TRBJ2-1, with 11 bases lining up with TRBD1. Germline CDR1 reads SGHVS; CDR2 reads FNYEAQ. This CDR3 is 18 amino acids long. V dropped 2 bases and J dropped 7; count of bases not matched to a gene: 13.

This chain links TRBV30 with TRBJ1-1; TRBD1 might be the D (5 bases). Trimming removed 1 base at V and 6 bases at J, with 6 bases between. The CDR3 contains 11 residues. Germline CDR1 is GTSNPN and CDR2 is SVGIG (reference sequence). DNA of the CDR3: TGTGCCTGGAGTGGACAGTCTGAAGCTTTCTTT. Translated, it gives CAWSGQSEAFF. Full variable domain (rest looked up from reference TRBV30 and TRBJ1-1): SQTIHQWPATLVQPVGSPLSLECTVEGTSNPNLYWYRQAAGRGLQLLFYSVGIGQISSEVPQNLSASRPQDRQFILSSKKLLLSDSGFYLCAWSGQSEAFFGQGTRLTVV.

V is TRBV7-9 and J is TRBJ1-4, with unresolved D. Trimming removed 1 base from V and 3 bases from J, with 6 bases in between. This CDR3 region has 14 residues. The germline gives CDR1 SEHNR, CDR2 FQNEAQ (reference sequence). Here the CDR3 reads CASSLGPANEKLFF. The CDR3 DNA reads TGTGCCAGCAGCTTAGGGCCGGCTAATGAAAAACTGTTTTTT. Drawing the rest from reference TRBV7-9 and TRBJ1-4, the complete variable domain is DTGVSQNPRHKITKRGQNVTFRCDPISEHNRLYWYRQTLGQGPEFLTYFQNEAQLEKSRLLSDRFSAERPKGSFSTLEIQRTEQGDSAMYLCASSLGPANEKLFFGSGTQLSVL.

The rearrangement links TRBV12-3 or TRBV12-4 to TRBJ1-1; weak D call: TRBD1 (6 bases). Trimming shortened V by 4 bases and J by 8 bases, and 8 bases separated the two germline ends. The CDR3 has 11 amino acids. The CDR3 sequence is CASSSGTEAFF. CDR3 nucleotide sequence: TGTGCCAGCAGTTCTGGGACAGAAGCTTTCTTT.

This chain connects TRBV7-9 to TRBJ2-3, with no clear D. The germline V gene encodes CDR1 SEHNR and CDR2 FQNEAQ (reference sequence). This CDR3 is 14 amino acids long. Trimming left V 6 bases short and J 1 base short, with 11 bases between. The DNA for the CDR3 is TGTGCCAGCAGTTTTCCTGGCCGCACAGATACGCAGTATTTT. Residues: CASSFPGRTDTQYF.

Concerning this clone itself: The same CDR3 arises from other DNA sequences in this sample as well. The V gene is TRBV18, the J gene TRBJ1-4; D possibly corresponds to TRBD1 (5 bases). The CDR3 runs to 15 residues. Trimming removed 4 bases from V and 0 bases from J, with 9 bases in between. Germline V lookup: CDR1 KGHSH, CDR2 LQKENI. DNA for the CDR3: TGTGCCAGCTCACTGCTGGGGGCAACTAATGAAAAACTGTTTTTT. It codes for CASSLLGATNEKLFF.

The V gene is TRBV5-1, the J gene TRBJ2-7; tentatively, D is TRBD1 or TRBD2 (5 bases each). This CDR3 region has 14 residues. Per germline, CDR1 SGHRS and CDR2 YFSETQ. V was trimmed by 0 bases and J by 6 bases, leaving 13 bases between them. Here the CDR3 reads CASSLGNGAGEQYF. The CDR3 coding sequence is TGCGCCAGCAGCTTGGGGAACGGGGCTGGCGAGCAGTACTTC.

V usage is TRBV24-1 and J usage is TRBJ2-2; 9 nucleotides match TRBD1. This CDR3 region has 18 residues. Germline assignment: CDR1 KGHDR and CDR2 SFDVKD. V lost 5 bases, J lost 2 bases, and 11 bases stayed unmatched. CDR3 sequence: CATSGNSRDRVNTGELFF. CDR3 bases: TGTGCCACCAGTGGCAACTCCCGGGACAGGGTAAACACCGGGGAGCTGTTTTTT.

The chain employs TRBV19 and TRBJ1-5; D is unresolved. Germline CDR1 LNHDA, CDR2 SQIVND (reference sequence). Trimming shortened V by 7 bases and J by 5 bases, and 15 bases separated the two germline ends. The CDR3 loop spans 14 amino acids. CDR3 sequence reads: CASNHVLLDQPQHF. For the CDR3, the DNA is TGTGCCAGTAATCACGTGCTCCTTGATCAGCCCCAGCATTTT.

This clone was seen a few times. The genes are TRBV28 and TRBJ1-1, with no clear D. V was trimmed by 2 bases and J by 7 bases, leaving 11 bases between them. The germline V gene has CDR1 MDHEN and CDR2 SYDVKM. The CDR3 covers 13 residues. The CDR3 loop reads CASSLGTYIEAFF. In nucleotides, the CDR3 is TGTGCCAGCAGTTTAGGCACGTATATTGAAGCTTTCTTT.

Here the CDR3 DNA reads TGTGCCAGCAGCTTACAGCCTAGCGGGGGGCAAGATACGCAGTATTTT. This translates into CASSLQPSGGQDTQYF. V gene TRBV7-2 combines with J gene TRBJ2-3; 11 bases fit TRBD2. The CDR3 length is 16 residues. V shed 2 bases and J 5 bases; nucleotides not matched to a gene: 6. From germline, CDR1 is SGHTA and CDR2 FQGNSA.

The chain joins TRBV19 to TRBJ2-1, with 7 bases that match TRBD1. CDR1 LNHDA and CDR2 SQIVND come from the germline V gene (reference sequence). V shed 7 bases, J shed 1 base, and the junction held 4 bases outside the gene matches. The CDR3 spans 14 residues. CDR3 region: CASTHRGSYNEQFF. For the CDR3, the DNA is TGTGCCAGTACCCACAGGGGATCCTACAATGAGCAGTTCTTC. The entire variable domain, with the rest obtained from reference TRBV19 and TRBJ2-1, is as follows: DGGITQSPKYLFRKEGQNVTLSCEQNLNHDAMYWYRQDPGQGLRLIYYSQIVNDFQKGDIAEGYSVSREKKESFPLTVTSAQKNPTAFYLCASTHRGSYNEQFFGPGTRLTVL.

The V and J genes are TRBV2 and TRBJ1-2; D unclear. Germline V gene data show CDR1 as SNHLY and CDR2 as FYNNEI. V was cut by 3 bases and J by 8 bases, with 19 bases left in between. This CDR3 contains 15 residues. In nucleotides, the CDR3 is TGTGCCAGCAGTGAGATTGGAGCTGGGAGGGAGGGCTACACCTTC. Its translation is CASSEIGAGREGYTF.

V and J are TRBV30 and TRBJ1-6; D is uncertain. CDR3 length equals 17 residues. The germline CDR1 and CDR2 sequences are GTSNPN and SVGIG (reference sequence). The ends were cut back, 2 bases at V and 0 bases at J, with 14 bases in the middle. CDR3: CAWSTRVKGSYNSPLHF. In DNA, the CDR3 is TGTGCCTGGAGTACTAGGGTGAAGGGCTCCTATAATTCACCCCTCCACTTT.

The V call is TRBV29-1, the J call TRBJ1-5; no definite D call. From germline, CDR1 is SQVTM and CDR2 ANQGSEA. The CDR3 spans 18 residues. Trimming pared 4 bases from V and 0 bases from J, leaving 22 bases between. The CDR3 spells CSVGYFCLWGYSNQPQHF. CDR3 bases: TGCAGCGTTGGATATTTTTGTCTTTGGGGTTATAGCAATCAGCCCCAGCATTTT.